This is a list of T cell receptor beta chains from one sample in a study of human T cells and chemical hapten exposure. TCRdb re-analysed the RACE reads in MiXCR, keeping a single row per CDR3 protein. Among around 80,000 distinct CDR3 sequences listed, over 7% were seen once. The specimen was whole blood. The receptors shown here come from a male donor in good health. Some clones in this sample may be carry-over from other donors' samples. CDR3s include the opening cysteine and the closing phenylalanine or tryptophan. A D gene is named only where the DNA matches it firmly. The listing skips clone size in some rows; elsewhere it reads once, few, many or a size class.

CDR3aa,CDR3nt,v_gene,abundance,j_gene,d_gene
CASSLVLGGPTDTQYF,TGCGCCAGCAGCTTGGTCCTGGGAGGCCCCACAGATACGCAGTATTTT,TRBV5-1,few,TRBJ2-3,NA
CSAGGRAWTEAFF,TGCAGCGCCGGAGGAAGGGCGTGGACTGAAGCTTTCTTT,TRBV29-1,NA,TRBJ1-1,NA
CASSQALSSYNSPLHF,TGCGCCAGCAGCCAAGCCCTTAGCTCCTATAATTCACCCCTCCACTTT,TRBV4-3,many,TRBJ1-6,NA
CASSPPLRTASNEKLFF,TGTGCCAGCAGTCCCCCCCTGAGGACAGCGTCAAATGAAAAACTGTTTTTT,TRBV12-3/TRBV12-4,NA,TRBJ1-4,NA
CASSLSIQGYGYTF,TGTGCCAGCAGTTTAAGTATCCAGGGCTATGGCTACACCTTC,TRBV27,NA,TRBJ1-2,NA
CSARESPSRETQYF,TGCAGTGCTAGAGAGTCCCCCTCGAGGGAGACCCAGTACTTC,TRBV20-1,few,TRBJ2-5,NA
CASSIRAAGANVLTF,TGTGCCAGCAGCATTAGGGCGGCTGGGGCCAACGTCCTGACTTTC,TRBV7-8,few,TRBJ2-6,NA
CASRLAGDSNEQFF,TGTGCCAGCAGATTAGCGGGAGACAGCAATGAGCAGTTCTTC,TRBV6-5,many,TRBJ2-1,TRBD2
CASRRGQGDFFDEQFF,TGTGCCAGTAGAAGGGGACAGGGGGATTTCTTCGATGAGCAGTTCTTC,TRBV19,many,TRBJ2-1,TRBD1
CASSEYVRAYTDTQYF,TGTGCCAGCAGTGAATATGTCAGGGCGTACACAGATACGCAGTATTTT,TRBV2,few,TRBJ2-3,NA
CASSSKGQLISSPLHF,TGTGCCAGCAGTTCGAAGGGACAGCTTATAAGTTCACCCCTCCACTTT,TRBV27,NA,TRBJ1-6,TRBD1
CSARWGMDSGANVLTF,TGCAGTGCTAGATGGGGAATGGACTCTGGGGCCAACGTCCTGACTTTC,TRBV20-1,NA,TRBJ2-6,NA
CASSLVSQSGLYNEQFF,TGTGCCAGCAGTTTAGTCTCGCAGTCGGGGCTTTACAATGAGCAGTTCTTC,TRBV27,few,TRBJ2-1,NA
CASSQDGTGATQYF,TGTGCCAGCAGCCAAGATGGTACGGGGGCTACGCAGTATTTT,TRBV14,few,TRBJ2-3,NA
CASSYPPGQGARSNTEAFF,TGTGCCAGCAGTTACCCGCCGGGACAGGGGGCACGTTCGAACACTGAAGCTTTCTTT,TRBV12-3/TRBV12-4,NA,TRBJ1-1,TRBD1
CASSHSDGSSGANVLTF,TGCGCCAGCAGCCACAGTGACGGGAGCTCTGGGGCCAACGTCCTGACTTTC,TRBV4-3,NA,TRBJ2-6,NA
CASSFRIGSTEAFF,TGTGCCAGCAGTTTTCGGATAGGGAGCACTGAAGCTTTCTTT,TRBV12-3/TRBV12-4,NA,TRBJ1-1,NA
CASIDPTTQYF,TGTGCCAGCATTGATCCTACAACGCAGTATTTT,TRBV2,few,TRBJ2-3,NA
CASRTGNTIYF,TGTGCCAGCAGAACAGGAAACACCATATATTTT,TRBV6-5,few,TRBJ1-3,NA
CASSDRVGTEAFF,TGTGCCAGCAGCGACAGGGTCGGCACTGAAGCTTTCTTT,TRBV5-5,few,TRBJ1-1,TRBD1
CASSLEPGDAYEQYF,TGTGCCAGCAGCTTAGAGCCAGGAGACGCCTACGAGCAGTACTTC,TRBV7-8,NA,TRBJ2-7,NA
CASRPPGSLNQPQHF,TGTGCCAGCAGGCCCCCGGGATCCCTCAATCAGCCCCAGCATTTT,TRBV6-1,few,TRBJ1-5,NA
CSAGTGGNYGYTF,TGCAGTGCTGGGACAGGGGGAAACTATGGCTACACCTTC,TRBV20-1,many,TRBJ1-2,TRBD1
CASRPGQGSEAFF,TGTGCCAGCAGACCGGGACAGGGGAGTGAAGCTTTCTTT,TRBV7-9,few,TRBJ1-1,TRBD1
CASSLETSGRGDTQYF,TGTGCCAGCAGCTTGGAGACTAGCGGGAGAGGAGATACGCAGTATTTT,TRBV5-4,NA,TRBJ2-3,TRBD2
CASSSPGGSFYNEQFF,TGTGCCAGCAGCTCCCCTGGCGGGAGCTTTTACAATGAGCAGTTCTTC,TRBV7-8,many,TRBJ2-1,TRBD2
CASSVDPEGSNQPQHF,TGTGCCAGCAGTGTGGACCCGGAGGGTAGCAATCAGCCCCAGCATTTT,TRBV6-1,few,TRBJ1-5,NA
CASRGDLRATDTQYF,TGTGCCAGCAGGGGGGACCTGCGGGCCACAGATACGCAGTATTTT,TRBV12-3/TRBV12-4,many,TRBJ2-3,NA
CASSLGSGTVSTDTQYF,TGTGCCAGCAGCTTAGGGTCCGGGACAGTGAGCACAGATACGCAGTATTTT,TRBV11-2,many,TRBJ2-3,TRBD1
CSARGLLAGNNEQFF,TGCAGTGCTAGAGGCTTACTAGCGGGGAACAATGAGCAGTTCTTC,TRBV20-1,NA,TRBJ2-1,TRBD2